This T cell receptor (beta chain) stems from a study of blood T cells in healthy people across ages. Broader study findings: Age advanced and TCR beta diversity per million T cells fell, roughly linearly.

PCR was performed a second time for roughly 7 to 12 cycles using a sample-barcoded 5' primer and a J-beta primer mix. With 12 random nucleotides, a template-switch adaptor tagged each individual cDNA molecule. In TCRdb, the 5' RACE reads were re-called with MiXCR into one record per CDR3 protein. In the table there are around 1,900,000 distinct CDR3 sequences, 35% to 50% of which are singletons. This CDR3 region has 14 residues. Germline CDR1 is SGHTA and CDR2 is FQGNSA. The ends lost 7 bases at V and 5 bases at J; junction bases unmatched: 5. Comments on this clonotype: Its matching antigen is unknown.

This chain links TRBV7-2 with TRBJ1-6, with TRBD1 identical over 7 bases. This sequence was found in a human donor in good health. Sequencing was done on a sample of blood. The CDR3 bases are TGTGCCAGCATGACTGGGACAGATAATTCACCCCTCCACTTT. Its protein is CASMTGTDNSPLHF.